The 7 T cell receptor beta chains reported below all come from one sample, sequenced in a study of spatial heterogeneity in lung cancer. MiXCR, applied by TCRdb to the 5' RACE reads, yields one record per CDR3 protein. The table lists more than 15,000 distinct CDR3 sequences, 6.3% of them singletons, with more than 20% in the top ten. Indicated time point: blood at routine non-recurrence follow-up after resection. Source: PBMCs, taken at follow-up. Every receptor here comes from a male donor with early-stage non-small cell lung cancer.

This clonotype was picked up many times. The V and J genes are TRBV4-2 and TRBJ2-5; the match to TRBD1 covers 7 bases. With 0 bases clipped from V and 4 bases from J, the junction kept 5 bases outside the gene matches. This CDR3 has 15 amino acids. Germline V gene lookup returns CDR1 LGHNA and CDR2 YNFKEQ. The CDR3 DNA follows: TGTGCCAGCAGCCAAGATAGTCACAGGGGAGAGACCCAGTACTTC. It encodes CASSQDSHRGETQYF.

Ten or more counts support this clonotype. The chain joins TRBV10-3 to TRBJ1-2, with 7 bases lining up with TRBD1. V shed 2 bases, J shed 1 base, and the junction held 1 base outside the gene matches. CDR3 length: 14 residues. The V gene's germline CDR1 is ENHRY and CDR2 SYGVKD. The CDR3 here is CAISEGTDNYGYTF. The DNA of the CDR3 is TGTGCCATCAGTGAGGGGACAGATAACTATGGCTACACCTTC.

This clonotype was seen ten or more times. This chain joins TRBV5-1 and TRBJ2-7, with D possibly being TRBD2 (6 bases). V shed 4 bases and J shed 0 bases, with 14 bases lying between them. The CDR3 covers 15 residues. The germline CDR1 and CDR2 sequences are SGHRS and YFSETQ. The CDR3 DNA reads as TGCGCCAGCAGCGGGGGGTCGGGGAGCTCCTACGAGCAGTACTTC. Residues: CASSGGSGSSYEQYF. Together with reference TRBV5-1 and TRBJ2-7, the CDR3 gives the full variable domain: KAGVTQTPRYLIKTRGQQVTLSCSPISGHRSVSWYQQTPGQGLQFLFEYFSETQRNKGNFPGRFSGRQFSNSRSEMNVSTLELGDSALYLCASSGGSGSSYEQYFGPGTRLTVT.

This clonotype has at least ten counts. The CDR3 reads CASSLDRAGNTIYF. As DNA, the CDR3 is TGTGCCAGCAGTTTGGACAGGGCTGGAAACACCATATATTTT. The chain joins TRBV28 to TRBJ1-3; 8 bases map to TRBD1. Trimming removed 3 bases from V and 2 bases from J; junction bases left unmatched: 0. The CDR3 totals 14 residues. The V gene's germline CDR1 is MDHEN and CDR2 SYDVKM.

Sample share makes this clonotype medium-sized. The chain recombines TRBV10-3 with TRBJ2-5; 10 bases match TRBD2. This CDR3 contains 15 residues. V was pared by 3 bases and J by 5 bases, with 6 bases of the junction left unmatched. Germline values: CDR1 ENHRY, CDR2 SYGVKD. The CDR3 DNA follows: TGTGCCATCAGTGACCAGTTAGCGGGAGGTGAGACCCAGTACTTC. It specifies CAISDQLAGGETQYF.

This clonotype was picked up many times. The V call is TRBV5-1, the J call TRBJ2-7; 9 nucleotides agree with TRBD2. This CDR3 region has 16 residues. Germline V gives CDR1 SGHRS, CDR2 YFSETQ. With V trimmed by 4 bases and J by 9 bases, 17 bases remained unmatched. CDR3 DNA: TGCGCCAGCAGCCTAGTCCTTAGGGCTAGCGGGGTGGTGCAGTACTTC. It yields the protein CASSLVLRASGVVQYF.

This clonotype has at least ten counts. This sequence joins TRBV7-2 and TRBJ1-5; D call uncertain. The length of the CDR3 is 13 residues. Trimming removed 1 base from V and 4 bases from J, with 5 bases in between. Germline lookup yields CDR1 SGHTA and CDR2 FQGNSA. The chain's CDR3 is CASSLVRNQPQHF. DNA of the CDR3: TGTGCCAGCAGCTTAGTCAGGAATCAGCCCCAGCATTTT. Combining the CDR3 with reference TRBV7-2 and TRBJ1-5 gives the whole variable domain GAGVSQSPSNKVTEKGKDVELRCDPISGHTALYWYRQSLGQGLEFLIYFQGNSAPDKSGLPSDRFSAERTGGSVSTLTIQRTQQEDSAVYLCASSLVRNQPQHFGDGTRLSIL.